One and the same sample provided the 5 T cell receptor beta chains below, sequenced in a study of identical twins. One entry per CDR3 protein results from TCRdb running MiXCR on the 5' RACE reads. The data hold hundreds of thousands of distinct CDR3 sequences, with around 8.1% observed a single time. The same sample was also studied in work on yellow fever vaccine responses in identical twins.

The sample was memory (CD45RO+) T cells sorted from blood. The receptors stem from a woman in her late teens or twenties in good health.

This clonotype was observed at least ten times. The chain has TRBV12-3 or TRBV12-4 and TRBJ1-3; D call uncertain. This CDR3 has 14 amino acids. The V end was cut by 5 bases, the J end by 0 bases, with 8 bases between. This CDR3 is CASSPTNSGNTIYF. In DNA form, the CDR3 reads TGTGCCAGCAGTCCTACGAACTCTGGAAACACCATATATTTT.

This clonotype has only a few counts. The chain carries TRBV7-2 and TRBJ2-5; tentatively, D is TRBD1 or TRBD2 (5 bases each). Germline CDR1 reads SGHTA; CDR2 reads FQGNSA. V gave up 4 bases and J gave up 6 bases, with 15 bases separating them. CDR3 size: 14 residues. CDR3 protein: CASSSPGTSKTQYF. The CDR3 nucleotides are TGTGCCAGCAGCTCCCCCGGGACCTCGAAGACCCAGTACTTC.

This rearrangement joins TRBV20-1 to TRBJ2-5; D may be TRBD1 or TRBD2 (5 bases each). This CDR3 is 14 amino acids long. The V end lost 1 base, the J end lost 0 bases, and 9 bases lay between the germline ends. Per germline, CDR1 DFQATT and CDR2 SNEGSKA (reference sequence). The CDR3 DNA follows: TGCAGTGCTAGAGCTTTGGGACACCAAGAGACCCAGTACTTC. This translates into CSARALGHQETQYF.

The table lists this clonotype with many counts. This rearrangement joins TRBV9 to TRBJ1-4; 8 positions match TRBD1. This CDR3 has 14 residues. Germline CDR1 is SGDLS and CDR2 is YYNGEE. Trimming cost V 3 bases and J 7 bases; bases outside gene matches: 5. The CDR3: CASSATGVGEKLFF. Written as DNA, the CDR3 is TGTGCCAGCAGCGCGACAGGGGTTGGTGAAAAACTGTTTTTT.

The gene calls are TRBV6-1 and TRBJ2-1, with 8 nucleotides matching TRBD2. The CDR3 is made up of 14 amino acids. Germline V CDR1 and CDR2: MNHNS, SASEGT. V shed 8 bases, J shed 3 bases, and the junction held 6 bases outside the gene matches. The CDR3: CASLPGLGYNEQFF. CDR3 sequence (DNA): TGTGCCAGCCTACCGGGACTAGGCTACAATGAGCAGTTCTTC.